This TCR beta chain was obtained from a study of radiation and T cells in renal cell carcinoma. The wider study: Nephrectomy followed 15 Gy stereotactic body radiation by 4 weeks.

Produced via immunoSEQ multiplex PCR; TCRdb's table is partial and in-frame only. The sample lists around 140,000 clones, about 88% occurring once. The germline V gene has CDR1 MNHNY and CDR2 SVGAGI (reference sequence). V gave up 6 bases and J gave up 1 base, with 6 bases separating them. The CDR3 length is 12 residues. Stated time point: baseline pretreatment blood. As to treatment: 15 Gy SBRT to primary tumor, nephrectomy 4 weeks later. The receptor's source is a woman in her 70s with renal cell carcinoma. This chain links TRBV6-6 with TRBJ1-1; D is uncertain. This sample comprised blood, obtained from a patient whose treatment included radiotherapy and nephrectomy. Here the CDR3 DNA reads TGTGCCAGCAGCATCGGGAACACTGAAGCTTTCTTT. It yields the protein CASSIGNTEAFF.